The 19 T cell receptor beta chains given below trace back to one sample, sequenced in a study of cytomegalovirus exposure and HLA in healthy donors. PCR used 60 Vbeta primers and 13 Jbeta primers. Sequencing was performed with immunoSEQ multiplex PCR; in TCRdb, only in-frame clones are kept and a portion is missing. The sample contains over 130,000 clones, 61% of which appear only once. The sample consisted of PBMCs. These receptors were collected from a male donor in good health and CMV-seronegative.

The chain is built from TRBV27 and TRBJ2-7, with D perhaps TRBD2 (5 bases). Germline V gene data show CDR1 as MNHEY and CDR2 as SMNVEV (reference sequence). The CDR3 consists of 13 residues. V was shortened by 3 bases and J by 4 bases, with 10 bases between the two germline ends. The CDR3 spells CASSLARTYEQYF. The CDR3, as DNA: TGTGCCAGCAGTTTGGCCAGGACTTACGAGCAGTACTTC.

The chain links TRBV9 to TRBJ2-2, with 8 bases that match TRBD2. Germline V lookup: CDR1 SGDLS, CDR2 YYNGEE. The CDR3 length is 16 residues. The junction had 5 bases not matched to a gene; V was cut back by 0 bases and J by 4 bases. The DNA for the CDR3 is TGTGCCAGCAGCGTAGGAAGCGGGGGAGGCACCGGGGAGCTGTTTTTT. Translating it yields CASSVGSGGGTGELFF.

The V call is TRBV19, the J call TRBJ2-3, with 8 bases matching TRBD2. There are 16 residues in the CDR3. V trimming: 2 bases; J trimming: 1 base; junction bases outside the gene matches: 5. In germline, CDR1 is LNHDA, CDR2 SQIVND (reference sequence). Here the CDR3 DNA reads TGTGCCAGTAGTATATTAGCGGGGATTGGCACAGATACGCAGTATTTT. It codes for CASSILAGIGTDTQYF.

This clone was seen only a few times. This sequence joins TRBV10-2 and TRBJ2-7, with 12 bases matching TRBD1. CDR3 length: 15 residues. The J segment lost 4 bases and the V segment lost 6 bases, leaving 7 bases of the junction unmatched. Germline V gives CDR1 WSHSY, CDR2 SAAADI. The CDR3 region is CASRDGTGGKYEQYF. The CDR3 bases are TGCGCCAGCAGGGACGGGACAGGGGGCAAATACGAGCAGTACTTC.

This chain joins TRBV21-1 and TRBJ2-7; the DNA was not used to check the table's D call, TRBD2. TRBV21-1 is classified as a pseudogene. This CDR3 has 17 residues. CDR3 bases: TGTGCCAGCAGCAAATTCCTTCCGGCGGGGGTGTTCTACGAGCAGTACTTC. As protein: CASSKFLPAGVFYEQYF.

This rearrangement joins TRBV6-1 to TRBJ2-5; 7 bases are shared with TRBD1. The assigned J gene may be wrong: the sequence end matches TRBJ2-7 better. Germline V lookup: CDR1 MNHNS, CDR2 SASEGT. The CDR3 loop spans 15 amino acids. The CDR3 region has the DNA TGTGCCAGCATGTTTACCTGGGGACAGTCCTACGAGCAGTACTTC. Its protein product is CASMFTWGQSYEQYF.

This clone was seen once. The V call is TRBV30, the J call TRBJ2-2; the match to TRBD1 covers 7 bases. Unmatched junction bases numbered 6, after V lost 2 bases and J lost 3 bases. This CDR3 region has 15 residues. Germline CDR1 reads GTSNPN; CDR2 reads SVGIG (reference sequence). CDR3 amino acids: CAWSKMDRYTGELFF. The DNA for the CDR3 is TGTGCCTGGAGTAAAATGGACAGGTACACCGGGGAGCTGTTTTTT.

The chain has TRBV28 and TRBJ1-4; unclear D gene. CDR1 MDHEN and CDR2 SYDVKM come from the germline V gene. The CDR3 has 15 residues. Trimming removed 3 bases from V and 0 bases from J, with 8 bases in between. CDR3 region: CASSLHQSTNEKLFF. The DNA of the CDR3 is TGTGCCAGCAGTTTGCATCAGTCAACTAATGAAAAACTGTTTTTT.

This clone was observed a handful of times. V and J are TRBV9 and TRBJ2-2; no firm D call. V was shortened by 2 bases and J by 0 bases, with 11 bases between the two germline ends. The CDR3 runs to 16 residues. The germline gives CDR1 SGDLS, CDR2 YYNGEE. DNA of the CDR3: TGTGCCAGCAGCGTGTTGGAGACGGCGAACACCGGGGAGCTGTTTTTT. This encodes CASSVLETANTGELFF.

This clone has just a few counts. The chain has TRBV7-9 and TRBJ1-1, with D uncertain. CDR1 and CDR2 (germline): SEHNR, FQNEAQ (reference sequence). The CDR3 is 14 residues long. Trimming left V 2 bases short and J 4 bases short, with 11 bases between. This CDR3 reads CASSLSAVLTEAFF. The CDR3 bases are TGTGCCAGCAGCTTATCCGCGGTTCTCACTGAAGCTTTCTTT.

This chain joins TRBV2 and TRBJ1-1, with a possible D match to TRBD1 (6 bases). This CDR3 contains 16 residues. V was shortened by 3 bases and J by 6 bases, with 20 bases between the two germline ends. CDR1 and CDR2 from the germline V gene are SNHLY and FYNNEI. The CDR3 loop is CASSDGRGLAGAEAFF. The CDR3 DNA follows: TGTGCCAGCAGTGACGGGCGGGGGCTAGCGGGGGCTGAAGCTTTCTTT.

This clone was seen a handful of times. The chain uses TRBV7-9 and TRBJ2-7; D is possibly TRBD2 (7 bases). The CDR3 extends over 14 amino acids. In germline, CDR1 is SEHNR, CDR2 FQNEAQ (reference sequence). Trimming removed 1 base from V and 10 bases from J, with 17 bases in between. This CDR3 reads CASSLVQGGAQQYF. The CDR3 bases are TGTGCCAGCAGCTTAGTCCAAGGGGGGGCGCAACAGTACTTC.

CDR3 amino acids: CASRAARGAQYF. CDR3 bases: TGTGCCAGCCGGGCGGCCCGGGGGGCGCAGTATTTT. The gene calls are TRBV18 and TRBJ2-3; 7 bases fit TRBD2. The CDR3 contains 12 residues. Germline CDR1 KGHSH, CDR2 LQKENI. The ends lost 8 bases at V and 10 bases at J; junction bases unmatched: 9.

The V and J genes are TRBV15 and TRBJ2-5; 7 nucleotides match TRBD2. The V gene's germline CDR1 is LNHNV and CDR2 YYDKDF (reference sequence). This CDR3 has 14 residues. V was pared by 0 bases and J by 5 bases, with 3 bases of the junction left unmatched. This CDR3 reads CATSRDRGGETQYF. In nucleotides, the CDR3 is TGTGCCACCAGCAGAGACCGGGGAGGGGAGACCCAGTACTTC.

The genes are TRBV6-5 and TRBJ1-3; possible D gene TRBD1, 5 bases. The germline V and J ends were trimmed by 6 bases and 0 bases, with 12 bases remaining between them. CDR3 length: 15 residues. CDR1 and CDR2 (germline): MNHEY, SVGAGI. The CDR3 DNA follows: TGTGCCAGCAGCACCCGAAGGGGCTCTGGAAACACCATATATTTT. This gives the protein CASSTRRGSGNTIYF.

This clone came up a few times. V and J are TRBV27 and TRBJ1-1; 7 bases align to TRBD1. CDR1 MNHEY and CDR2 SMNVEV come from the germline V gene (reference sequence). Losses at the gene ends were 4 bases for V and 4 bases for J; bases not matched to a gene: 3. The CDR3 sequence is 13 residues long. The CDR3 sequence is CASSYSGGTEAFF. The CDR3 region has the DNA TGTGCCAGCAGTTACTCAGGGGGCACTGAAGCTTTCTTT.

The chain is built from TRBV19 and TRBJ1-2; D may be TRBD1 (6 bases). The V gene lost 10 bases and the J gene lost 5 bases, with 17 bases spanning the gap. Germline assignment: CDR1 LNHDA and CDR2 SQIVND (reference sequence). The CDR3 contains 13 residues. In DNA, the CDR3 is TGTGCCATCCGAAATCTCGGGACATATGGCTACACCTTC. Amino acid sequence: CAIRNLGTYGYTF.

This clone has only a few counts. This chain links TRBV4-3 with TRBJ2-7; tentatively, D is TRBD1 (5 bases). Germline V gene sequence: CDR1 LGHNA, CDR2 YSLEER. This CDR3 has 17 amino acids. The germline V and J ends were trimmed by 0 bases and 3 bases, with 18 bases remaining between them. CDR3 amino acids: CASSQEGAGAGGYEQYF. CDR3 DNA sequence: TGCGCCAGCAGCCAAGAAGGGGCCGGAGCAGGTGGCTACGAGCAGTACTTC.

This clone was seen more than once but under ten times. The CDR3 DNA is TGTGCCAGCAGTTTCGGAGGGTGGGGCTATGGCTACACCTTC. It specifies CASSFGGWGYGYTF. V usage is TRBV27 and J usage is TRBJ1-2; D gene uncertain. The CDR3 contains 14 residues. V was trimmed by 3 bases and J by 4 bases, leaving 12 bases between them. Germline values: CDR1 MNHEY, CDR2 SMNVEV (reference sequence).